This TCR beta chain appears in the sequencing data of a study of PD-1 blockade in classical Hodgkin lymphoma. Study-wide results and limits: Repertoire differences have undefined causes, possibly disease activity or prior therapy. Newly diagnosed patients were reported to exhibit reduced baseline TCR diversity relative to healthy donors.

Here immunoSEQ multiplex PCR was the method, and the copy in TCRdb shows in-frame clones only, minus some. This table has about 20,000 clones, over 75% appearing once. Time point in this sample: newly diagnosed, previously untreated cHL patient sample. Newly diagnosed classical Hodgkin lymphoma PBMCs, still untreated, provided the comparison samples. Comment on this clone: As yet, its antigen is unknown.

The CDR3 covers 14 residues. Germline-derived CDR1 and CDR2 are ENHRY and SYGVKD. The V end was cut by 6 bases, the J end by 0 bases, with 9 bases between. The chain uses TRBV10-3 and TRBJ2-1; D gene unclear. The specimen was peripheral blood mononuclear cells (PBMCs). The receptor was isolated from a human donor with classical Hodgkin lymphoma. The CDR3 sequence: CAIRGGISYNEQFF. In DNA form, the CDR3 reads TGTGCCATCAGAGGCGGAATCTCCTACAATGAGCAGTTCTTC.